Shown below are 26 T cell receptor beta chains from a single sample sequenced in a study of T cells in Graves' hyperthyroidism and ophthalmopathy. Template material for amplifying TCR beta CDR3 regions consisted of RNA transcripts. Researchers ran a first-round RT-PCR on the TCR CDR3 using the HTBI primer set. TCRdb analysed the multiplex PCR reads with MiXCR anew, one entry per CDR3 protein. The sample lists approximately 530,000 distinct CDR3 sequences, 15% to 20% occurring once. Sequenced material: blood. Receptor source: a woman between 18 and 29 years old with Graves' hyperthyroidism.

This clonotype has a handful of counts. The chain is built from TRBV15 and TRBJ2-2; the D is unclear. Trimming left V 4 bases short and J 4 bases short, with 4 bases between. Looked up from germline, CDR1 is LNHNV and CDR2 is YYDKDF (reference sequence). This CDR3 is 12 amino acids long. As DNA, the CDR3 is TGTGCCACCAGCACCCCCACCGGGGAGCTGTTTTTT. Its protein is CATSTPTGELFF.

This clonotype was seen at least ten times. J is TRBJ1-1 and V is TRBV28, with a tentative D call TRBD1 (5 bases). Trimming shortened V by 6 bases and J by 5 bases, and 16 bases separated the two germline ends. Germline-derived CDR1 and CDR2 are MDHEN and SYDVKM. This CDR3 contains 14 residues. Here the CDR3 reads CASRGTVPGTEAFF. The CDR3 DNA sequence: TGTGCCAGCAGGGGGACGGTCCCCGGTACTGAAGCTTTCTTT.

This clonotype was detected many times. In DNA form, the CDR3 reads TGTGCCATCAGTCAAATAGACAGCGTGTCGGCCGAGCAGTACTTC. The encoded protein is CAISQIDSVSAEQYF. The rearrangement joins TRBV10-3 to TRBJ2-7; D is perhaps TRBD1 (5 bases). V lost 5 bases to trimming and J lost 6 bases, with 20 bases between them. Germline CDR1 reads ENHRY; CDR2 reads SYGVKD. The CDR3 is made up of 15 amino acids.

The V and J genes are TRBV6-1 and TRBJ1-3; perhaps TRBD1 as D (5 bases). This CDR3 region has 15 residues. V lost 6 bases and J 0 bases, leaving 12 bases between the germline ends. CDR1 and CDR2 (germline): MNHNS, SASEGT. The CDR3 DNA reads TGTGCCAGCAGCTTGGGACCACCCTCTGGAAACACCATATATTTT. Protein product: CASSLGPPSGNTIYF.

In its sample, this clonotype was seen many times. The chain has TRBV29-1 and TRBJ2-5; TRBD1 agrees at 7 bases. In germline, CDR1 is SQVTM, CDR2 ANQGSEA. The CDR3 loop spans 13 amino acids. The V gene end was trimmed by 4 bases and the J gene end by 4 bases; junction bases not matched to a gene: 6. DNA for the CDR3: TGCAGCGTTGTGCCAGGGGGTCCAGAGACCCAGTACTTC. This codes for CSVVPGGPETQYF.

The sample holds many counts of this clonotype. This chain uses TRBV20-1 with TRBJ2-1; no firm D call. This CDR3 has 12 amino acids. Germline lookup yields CDR1 DFQATT and CDR2 SNEGSKA (reference sequence). Trimming left V 0 bases short and J 8 bases short, with 8 bases between. This chain's CDR3 is CSARDEGYEQFF. DNA for the CDR3: TGCAGTGCTAGAGATGAAGGGTATGAGCAGTTCTTC.

V usage is TRBV7-2 and J usage is TRBJ2-7; TRBD1 is a possible D gene (6 bases). Germline CDR1 is SGHTA and CDR2 is FQGNSA. V was cut by 5 bases and J by 2 bases, with 13 bases left in between. This CDR3 is built from 14 residues. The CDR3, as DNA: TGTGCCAGCAGCCCCCGGGACAACGCCTACGAGCAGTACTTC. Amino acid sequence: CASSPRDNAYEQYF.

This clonotype has only a few counts. The chain carries TRBV19 and TRBJ2-1, with TRBD2 as a possible D gene (5 bases). V dropped 4 bases and J dropped 4 bases, with 8 bases sitting between them. Germline V gives CDR1 LNHDA, CDR2 SQIVND (reference sequence). This CDR3 is 13 amino acids long. The CDR3, as DNA: TGTGCCAGTAGTACCCGGGGATACAATGAGCAGTTCTTC. Amino acids: CASSTRGYNEQFF.

The chain combines TRBV24-1 with TRBJ2-2, with TRBD1 matching 8 bases. Germline CDR1 reads KGHDR; CDR2 reads SFDVKD. V shed 7 bases and J 6 bases; nucleotides not matched to a gene: 3. CDR3 length: 13 residues. The CDR3 nucleotides read TGTGCCACCAGGGACAGGGCGGCCGGGGAGCTGTTTTTT. Translating it yields CATRDRAAGELFF.

This clonotype was counted ten times or more. The chain uses TRBV20-1 and TRBJ2-3, with 9 bases lining up with TRBD2. The V gene end was trimmed by 2 bases and the J gene end by 3 bases; junction bases not matched to a gene: 3. Germline CDR1 reads DFQATT; CDR2 reads SNEGSKA (reference sequence). CDR3 length: 14 residues. This CDR3 is CSARPSGRTDTQYF. The CDR3 nucleotides are TGCAGTGCTAGACCCAGCGGGAGGACAGATACGCAGTATTTT.

The chain uses TRBV29-1 and TRBJ1-2, with 7 positions matching TRBD1. This CDR3 comprises 16 residues. V lost 7 bases to trimming and J lost 2 bases; unmatched junction nucleotides: 16. CDR1 and CDR2 from the germline V gene are SQVTM and ANQGSEA. CDR3 in DNA: TGCAGCGCCATACTAGGTTCCGGGACAGCAAACTATGGCTACACCTTC. It codes for CSAILGSGTANYGYTF.

This clonotype was seen a few times. The V gene is TRBV19, the J gene TRBJ2-7; 8 bases map to TRBD1. The germline CDR1 and CDR2 sequences are LNHDA and SQIVND (reference sequence). V shed 5 bases and J 2 bases; nucleotides not matched to a gene: 11. This CDR3 is 16 amino acids long. This CDR3 reads CASSPRTGPMPYEQYF. CDR3 bases: TGTGCCAGTAGTCCACGGACAGGGCCCATGCCCTACGAGCAGTACTTC.

The rearrangement uses TRBV6-1 and TRBJ1-1; D remains ambiguous. V lost 2 bases and J lost 7, with 5 bases in between. Germline-derived CDR1 and CDR2 are MNHNS and SASEGT. The CDR3 extends over 11 amino acids. CDR3 sequence reads: CASSEPDEAFF. CDR3 nucleotides: TGTGCCAGCAGTGAACCCGATGAAGCTTTCTTT.

The chain links TRBV2 to TRBJ1-2; 10 bases are a match to TRBD1. Germline assignment: CDR1 SNHLY and CDR2 FYNNEI. Trimming took 5 bases from V and 4 from J; bases not matched to a gene: 13. This CDR3 is built from 17 residues. This CDR3 reads CASSPSSWTGGIYGYTF. DNA for the CDR3: TGTGCCAGCAGTCCATCCTCCTGGACAGGGGGTATCTATGGCTACACCTTC.

This clonotype has a count of ten or more. The genes are TRBV24-1 and TRBJ2-1, with D possibly called TRBD1 or TRBD2 (5 bases each). The V end was cut by 3 bases, the J end by 8 bases, with 7 bases between. Germline V lookup: CDR1 KGHDR, CDR2 SFDVKD. The CDR3 is 12 amino acids. CDR3 bases: TGTGCCACCAGTGATCGGGGCTATGAGCAGTTCTTC. Its protein is CATSDRGYEQFF.

V and J are TRBV20-1 and TRBJ2-3; 11 nucleotides agree with TRBD2. Looked up from germline, CDR1 is DFQATT and CDR2 is SNEGSKA (reference sequence). The CDR3 sequence is 18 residues long. The trim removed 1 base at V and 5 bases at J, leaving 14 bases unmatched. CDR3 amino acids: CSARGGSGRATGIDTQYF. The CDR3 region has the DNA TGCAGTGCTAGAGGGGGTAGCGGGAGGGCCACGGGTATAGATACGCAGTATTTT.

Points on this clonotype: A much bigger clone sits one base away, suggesting this may be a read error. The chain links TRBV24-1 to TRBJ2-1, with TRBD2 matching 10 bases. CDR3 length: 17 amino acids. Germline V lookup: CDR1 KGHDR, CDR2 SFDVKD. CDR3 sequence (DNA): TGTGCCAGCAGTGATTCGCCTAGCGGGAGCTCCTACAATGAGCAGTTCTTC. It encodes CASSDSPSGSSYNEQFF.

Regarding this clonotype: One end of the junction fails to match germline, which may point to a read error. The CDR3 DNA reads TGTGCCAGCTTATCAGGGGCGATAGGACAGCCCCGGCATTTT. Translation: CASLSGAIGQPRHF. V and J are TRBV6-1 and TRBJ1-5, with D tentatively TRBD1 (6 bases). Germline assignment: CDR1 MNHNS and CDR2 SASEGT. CDR3 length: 14 amino acids.

The chain is built from TRBV29-1 and TRBJ2-1; 10 nucleotides match TRBD1. The germline gives CDR1 SQVTM, CDR2 ANQGSEA. J lost 4 bases, V lost 7 bases, and 4 bases had no gene match. The CDR3 contains 13 residues. The CDR3 reads CSAGDRGYNEQFF. The CDR3 DNA reads as TGCAGCGCCGGGGACAGGGGATACAATGAGCAGTTCTTC.

In this sample, this clonotype turned up many times. The chain is built from TRBV11-2 and TRBJ2-3; 10 bases fit TRBD2. Trimming took 5 bases from V and 6 from J; bases not matched to a gene: 8. Germline CDR1 is SGHAT and CDR2 is FQNNGV. The CDR3 sequence is 15 residues long. CDR3 bases: TGTGCCAGCAGCCCCGGGACTAGCGTTTCTGATACGCAGTATTTT. Translation: CASSPGTSVSDTQYF.

This clonotype was observed at least ten times. The chain employs TRBV7-8 and TRBJ1-1; perhaps TRBD1 as D (5 bases). CDR1 and CDR2 (germline): SGHVS, FQNEAQ. V gave up 5 bases and J gave up 11 bases, with 15 bases separating them. CDR3 length: 12 amino acids. CDR3 region: CASSPREGWAFF. DNA for the CDR3: TGTGCCAGCAGCCCCCGAGAGGGGTGGGCTTTCTTT. Looking up the rest from reference TRBV7-8 and TRBJ1-1 gives the full variable domain: GAGVSQSPRYKVAKRGQDVALRCDPISGHVSLFWYQQALGQGPEFLTYFQNEAQLDKSGLPSDRFFAERPEGSVSTLKIQRTQQEDSAVYLCASSPREGWAFFGQGTRLTVV.

There are many counts of this clonotype. This chain connects TRBV7-2 to TRBJ2-7; no reliable D call. CDR3 length: 13 residues. Trimming removed 6 bases at V and 5 bases at J, with 14 bases between. Germline values: CDR1 SGHTA, CDR2 FQGNSA. CDR3 in DNA: TGTGCCAGCAGAACGGCACCCCCTAACGAGCAGTACTTC. It translates to CASRTAPPNEQYF.

This clonotype was observed a few times. The gene calls are TRBV6-2 or TRBV6-3 and TRBJ1-6; no clear D. Looked up from germline, CDR1 is MNHEY and CDR2 is SVGEGT. The length of the CDR3 is 19 residues. V was trimmed by 2 bases and J by 4 bases, leaving 21 bases between them. CDR3 region: CASSYPKTRDLPYNSPLHF. The CDR3 DNA follows: TGTGCCAGCAGTTACCCAAAGACTAGGGATTTGCCTTATAATTCACCCCTCCACTTT.

There are a few counts of this clonotype. This chain connects TRBV6-1 to TRBJ2-1; 9 bases are a match to TRBD2. This CDR3 spans 14 amino acids. Germline trimming cut 7 bases from V and 4 bases from J; bases unmatched to any gene: 5. Germline V lookup: CDR1 MNHNS, CDR2 SASEGT. The CDR3 sequence: CASKRLAAYNEQFF. Written as DNA, the CDR3 is TGTGCCAGCAAGCGACTAGCGGCATACAATGAGCAGTTCTTC.

This clonotype was counted only a few times. This sequence joins TRBV20-1 and TRBJ1-4; no clear D. Deletions cut 3 bases from V and 0 bases from J, with 14 bases between. Germline loops: CDR1 DFQATT, CDR2 SNEGSKA (reference sequence). The CDR3 length is 16 residues. CDR3 nucleotide sequence: TGCAGTGCTAGGACGGGGAAAGGGTCAACTAATGAAAAACTGTTTTTT. This translates into CSARTGKGSTNEKLFF.

The chain has TRBV4-1 and TRBJ2-3; 10 bases map to TRBD1. CDR3 size: 17 residues. Germline assignment: CDR1 MGHRA and CDR2 YSYEKL. The V and J ends lost 4 bases and 3 bases, in that order; junction bases with no gene match: 10. The CDR3: CASSRYIGTGVTDTQYF. The CDR3, as DNA: TGCGCCAGCAGCCGGTATATCGGGACAGGGGTTACAGATACGCAGTATTTT.